Here is one T cell receptor (beta chain) with its context. Through a sample-barcoded 5' primer and a J-beta primer mix, a second PCR was run for about 7 to 12 cycles. MiXCR was run by TCRdb on the 5' RACE reads, yielding one entry per CDR3 protein. The profile shows some 1.7 million distinct CDR3 sequences, 28% of them singletons. These data belong to a study of blood T cells in healthy people across ages. This sequence originates from a woman in her twenties or thirties in good health. The specimen sequenced was blood.

CDR3 nucleotides: TGCAGTGCTGGGGCTAGCGGGAGTGTCGATACGCAGTATTTT. This codes for CSAGASGSVDTQYF. The chain joins TRBV20-1 to TRBJ2-3, with 10 bases that match TRBD2. This CDR3 has 14 amino acids. The V gene end was trimmed by 5 bases and the J gene end by 6 bases; junction bases not matched to a gene: 8. The germline CDR1 and CDR2 sequences are DFQATT and SNEGSKA (reference sequence).